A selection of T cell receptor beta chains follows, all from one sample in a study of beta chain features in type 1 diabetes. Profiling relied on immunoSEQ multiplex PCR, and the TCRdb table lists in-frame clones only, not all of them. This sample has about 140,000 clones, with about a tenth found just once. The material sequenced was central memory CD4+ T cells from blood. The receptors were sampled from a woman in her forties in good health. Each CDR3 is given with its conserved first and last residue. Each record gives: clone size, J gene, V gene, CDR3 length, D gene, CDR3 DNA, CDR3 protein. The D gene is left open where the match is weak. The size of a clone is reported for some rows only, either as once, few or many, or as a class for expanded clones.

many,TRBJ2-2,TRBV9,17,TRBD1,TGTGCCAGCAGCGTAGCCCCAGGGGGCAGGGGCACCGGGGAGCTGTTTTTT,CASSVAPGGRGTGELFF
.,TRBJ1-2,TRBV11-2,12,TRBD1,TGTGCCAGCAGCGACAGGGGTTATGGCTACACCTTC,CASSDRGYGYTF
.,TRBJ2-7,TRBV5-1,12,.,TGCGCCAGCAGCCCAGTCGCCTACGAGCAGTACTTC,CASSPVAYEQYF
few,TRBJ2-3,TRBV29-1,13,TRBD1,TGCAGCGTCGGGACAGCGGGCACAGATACGCAGTATTTT,CSVGTAGTDTQYF
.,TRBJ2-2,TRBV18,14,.,TGTGCCAGCTCACAGGGACAGAACACCGGGGAGCTGTTTTTT,CASSQGQNTGELFF
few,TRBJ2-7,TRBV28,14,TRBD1,TGTGCCAGCAGCTTACCGGGACAGGGCTACGAGCAGTACTTC,CASSLPGQGYEQYF
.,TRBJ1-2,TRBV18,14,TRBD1,TGTGCCAGCTCACCGTCCCAGGGGGAAGGTGGCTACACCTTC,CASSPSQGEGGYTF
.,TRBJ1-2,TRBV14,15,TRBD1,TGTGCCAGCAGCCAACAGACAGGGCTTAACTATGGCTACACCTTC,CASSQQTGLNYGYTF
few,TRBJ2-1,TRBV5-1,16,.,TGCGCCAGCAGCTTGGAACTCGCGGGGGCGACCAATGAGCAGTTCTTC,CASSLELAGATNEQFF
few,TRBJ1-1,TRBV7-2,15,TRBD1,TGTGCCAGCAGCTTCCAGACAGGGGTTTACACTGAAGCTTTCTTT,CASSFQTGVYTEAFF
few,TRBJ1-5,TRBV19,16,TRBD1,TGTGCCACTGACAGGGGAGCGGGATATAGCAATCAGCCCCAGCATTTT,CATDRGAGYSNQPQHF
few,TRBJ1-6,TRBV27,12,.,TGTGCCAGCAGTTCCCTGCGGGACCTACTCCACTTT,CASSSLRDLLHF
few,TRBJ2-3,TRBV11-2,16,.,TGTGCCAGCAGCAGAAAGGACAGTAGATACACAGATACGCAGTATTTT,CASSRKDSRYTDTQYF
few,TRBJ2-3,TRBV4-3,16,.,TGCGCCAGCAGCCAAGGACCACAGGAATTCACAGATACGCAGTATTTT,CASSQGPQEFTDTQYF
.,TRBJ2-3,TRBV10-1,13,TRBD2,TGCGCCACCGGACTAGCGGGGGAAGATACGCAGTATTTT,CATGLAGEDTQYF
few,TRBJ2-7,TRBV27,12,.,TGTGCCAGCAGCCTCCCCCCCTACGAGCAGTACTTC,CASSLPPYEQYF
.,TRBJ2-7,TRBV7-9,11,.,TGTGCCAGCAGCTTTGCGCGCGAGCAGTACTTC,CASSFAREQYF
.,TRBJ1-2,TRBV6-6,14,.,TGTGCCAGCAGTATGCAGGGGAGGGACTATGGCTACACCTTC,CASSMQGRDYGYTF
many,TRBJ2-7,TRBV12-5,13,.,TGTGCTAGTGGGCCCCCCAGAACCTACGAGCAGTACTTC,CASGPPRTYEQYF
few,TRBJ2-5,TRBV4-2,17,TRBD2,TGTGCCAGCAGCCAAAAACTAGCGGGGGGGCCACAAGAGACCCAGTACTTC,CASSQKLAGGPQETQYF
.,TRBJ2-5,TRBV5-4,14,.,TGTGCCAGCAGCATCCTAGGGGGTTCTGAGACCCAGTACTTC,CASSILGGSETQYF
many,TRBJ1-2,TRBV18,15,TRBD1,TGTGCCAGCTCACCAAGCTTGGGACAGGGGGCGAGCTACACCTTC,CASSPSLGQGASYTF
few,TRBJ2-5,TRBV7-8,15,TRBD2,TGTGCCAGCAGCTGGACTAGCGGGGGACGGGAGACCCAGTACTTC,CASSWTSGGRETQYF
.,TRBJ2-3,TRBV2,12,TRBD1,TGTGCCAGCAACAGGGGTCCAGATACGCAGTATTTT,CASNRGPDTQYF
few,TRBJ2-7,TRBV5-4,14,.,TGTGCCAGCAGCCCCTACTCACTAGTCGACGAGCAGTACTTC,CASSPYSLVDEQYF
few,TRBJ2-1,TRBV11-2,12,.,TGTGCCAGCAGCCCTCACTGGCCAGGGCAGTTCTTC,CASSPHWPGQFF
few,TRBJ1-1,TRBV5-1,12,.,TGCGCCAGCAGAACAGAGAACACTGAAGCTTTCTTT,CASRTENTEAFF
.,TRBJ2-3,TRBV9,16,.,TGTGCCAGCAGCGTAGGGGGGGGCGGGATTGCAGATACGCAGTATTTT,CASSVGGGGIADTQYF
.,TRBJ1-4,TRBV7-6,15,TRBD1,TGTGCCAGCAGCCCAGGACAGGGGTTGAGTGAAAAACTGTTTTTT,CASSPGQGLSEKLFF
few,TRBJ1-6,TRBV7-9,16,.,TGTGCCAGCAGCTCACGTAGGAGCTCCTATAATTCACCCCTCCACTTT,CASSSRRSSYNSPLHF
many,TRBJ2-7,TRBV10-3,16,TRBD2,TGTGCCATCAGTGAGTCGATACCGGGACTAGCCTACGAGCAGTACTTC,CAISESIPGLAYEQYF
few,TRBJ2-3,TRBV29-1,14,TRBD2,TGCAGCGTCTTAGCGGGGGGGCTGGTAGATACGCAGTATTTT,CSVLAGGLVDTQYF
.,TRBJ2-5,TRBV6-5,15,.,TGTGCCAGCAGTACGCCGACAGTCCTCCAAGAGACCCAGTACTTC,CASSTPTVLQETQYF
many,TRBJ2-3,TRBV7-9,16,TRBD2,TGTGCCAGCAGCCTCCTACTAGCGGGGGGTACAGATACGCAGTATTTT,CASSLLLAGGTDTQYF
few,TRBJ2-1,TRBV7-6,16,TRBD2,TGTGCCAGCAGCTTACGGTGGTCTAGCGGTTACAATGAGCAGTTCTTC,CASSLRWSSGYNEQFF
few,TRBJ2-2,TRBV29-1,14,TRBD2,TGCAGCGTTGGCGGGGGGGCGGGCACCGGGGAGCTGTTTTTT,CSVGGGAGTGELFF
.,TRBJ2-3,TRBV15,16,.,TGTGCCACCAGCAGAGAAGGCGGCAGGGTAACAGATACGCAGTATTTT,CATSREGGRVTDTQYF
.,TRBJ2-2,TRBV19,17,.,TGTGCCAGTAGTATAGCCGCTCAGGGGCGACACACCGGGGAGCTGTTTTTT,CASSIAAQGRHTGELFF
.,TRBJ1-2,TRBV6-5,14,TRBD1,TGTGCCAGCAGCAAATATCAGGGGGCTTTTGGCTACACCTTC,CASSKYQGAFGYTF
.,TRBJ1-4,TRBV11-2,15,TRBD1,TGTGCCAGCAGCTTAGAGGGACAGGGGGTTGAAAAACTGTTTTTT,CASSLEGQGVEKLFF